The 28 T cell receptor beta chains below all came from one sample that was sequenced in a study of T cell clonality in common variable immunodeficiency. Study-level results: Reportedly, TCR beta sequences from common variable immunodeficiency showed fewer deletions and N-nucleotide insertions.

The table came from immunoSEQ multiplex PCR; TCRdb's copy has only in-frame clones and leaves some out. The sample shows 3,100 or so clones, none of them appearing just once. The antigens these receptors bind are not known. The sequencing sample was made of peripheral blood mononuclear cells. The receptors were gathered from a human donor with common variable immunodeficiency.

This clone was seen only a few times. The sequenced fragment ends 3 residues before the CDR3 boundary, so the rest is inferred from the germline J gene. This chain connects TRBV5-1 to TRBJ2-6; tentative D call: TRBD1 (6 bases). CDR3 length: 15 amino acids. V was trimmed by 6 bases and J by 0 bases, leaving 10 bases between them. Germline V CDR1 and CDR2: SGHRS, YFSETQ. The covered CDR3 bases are TGCGCCAGCACGGACAGCCTCTCTGGGGCCAACGTC. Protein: CASTDSLSGANV. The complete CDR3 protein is CASTDSLSGANVLTF. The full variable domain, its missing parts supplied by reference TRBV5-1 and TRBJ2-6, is KAGVTQTPRYLIKTRGQQVTLSCSPISGHRSVSWYQQTPGQGLQFLFEYFSETQRNKGNFPGRFSGRQFSNSRSEMNVSTLELGDSALYLCASTDSLSGANVLTFGAGSRLTVL.

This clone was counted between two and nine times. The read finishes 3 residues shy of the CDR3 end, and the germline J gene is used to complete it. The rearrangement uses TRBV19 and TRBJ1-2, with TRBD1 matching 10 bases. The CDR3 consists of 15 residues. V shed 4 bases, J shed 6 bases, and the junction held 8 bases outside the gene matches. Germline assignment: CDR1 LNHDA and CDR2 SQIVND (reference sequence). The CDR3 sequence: CASSNRDRGLNGYTF. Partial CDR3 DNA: TGTGCCAGTAGTAACCGGGACAGGGGATTAAATGGC.

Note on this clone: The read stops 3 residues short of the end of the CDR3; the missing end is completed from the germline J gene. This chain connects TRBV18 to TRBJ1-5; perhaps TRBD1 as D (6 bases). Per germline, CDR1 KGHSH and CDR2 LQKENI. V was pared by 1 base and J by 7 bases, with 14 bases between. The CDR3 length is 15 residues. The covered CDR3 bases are TGTGCCAGCTCACCACTCCAGGGGTTCAGCCAGCCC. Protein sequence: CASSPLQGFSQP. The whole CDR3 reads CASSPLQGFSQPQHF.

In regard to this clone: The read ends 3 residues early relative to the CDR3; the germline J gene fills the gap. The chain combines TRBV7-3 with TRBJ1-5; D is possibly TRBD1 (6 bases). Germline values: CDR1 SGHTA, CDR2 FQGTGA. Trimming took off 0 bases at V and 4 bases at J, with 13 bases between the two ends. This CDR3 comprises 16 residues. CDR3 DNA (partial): TGTGCCAGCAGCTTAACTTGCAGACAGGTGAATCAGCCC. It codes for CASSLTCRQVNQP. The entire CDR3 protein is CASSLTCRQVNQPQHF.

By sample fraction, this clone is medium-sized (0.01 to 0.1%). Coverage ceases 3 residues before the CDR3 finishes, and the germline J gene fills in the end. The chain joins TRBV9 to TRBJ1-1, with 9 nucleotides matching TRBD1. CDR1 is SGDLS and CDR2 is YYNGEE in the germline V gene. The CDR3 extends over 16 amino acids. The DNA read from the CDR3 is TGTGCCAGCAGCGTAGGGGACAGGGCCCCCCGATTCGAA. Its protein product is CASSVGDRAPRFE. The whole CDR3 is CASSVGDRAPRFEAFF.

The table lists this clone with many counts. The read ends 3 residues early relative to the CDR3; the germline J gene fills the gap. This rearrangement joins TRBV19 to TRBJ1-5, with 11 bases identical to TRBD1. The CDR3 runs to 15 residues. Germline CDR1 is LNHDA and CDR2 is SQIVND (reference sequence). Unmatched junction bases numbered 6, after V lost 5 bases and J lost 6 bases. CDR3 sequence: CASSPGQGVAQPQHF. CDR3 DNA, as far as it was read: TGTGCCAGTAGTCCGGGACAGGGGGTAGCTCAGCCC.

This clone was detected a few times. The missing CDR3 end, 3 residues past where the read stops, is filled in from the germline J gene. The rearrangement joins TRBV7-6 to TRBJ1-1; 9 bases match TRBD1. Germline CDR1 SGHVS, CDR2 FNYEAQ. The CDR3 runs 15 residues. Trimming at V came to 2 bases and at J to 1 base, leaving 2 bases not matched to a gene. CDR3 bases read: TGTGCCAGCAGCTTAAGGGACAGGGCGAACACTGAA. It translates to CASSLRDRANTE. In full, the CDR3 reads CASSLRDRANTEAFF.

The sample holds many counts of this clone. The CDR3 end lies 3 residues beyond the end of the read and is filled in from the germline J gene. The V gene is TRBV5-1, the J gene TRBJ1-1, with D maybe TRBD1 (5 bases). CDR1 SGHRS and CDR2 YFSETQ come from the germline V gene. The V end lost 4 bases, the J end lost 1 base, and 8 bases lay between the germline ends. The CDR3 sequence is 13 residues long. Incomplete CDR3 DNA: TGCGCCAGCAGCGGCAGGGAGAACACTGAA. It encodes CASSGRENTE. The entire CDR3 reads CASSGRENTEAFF.

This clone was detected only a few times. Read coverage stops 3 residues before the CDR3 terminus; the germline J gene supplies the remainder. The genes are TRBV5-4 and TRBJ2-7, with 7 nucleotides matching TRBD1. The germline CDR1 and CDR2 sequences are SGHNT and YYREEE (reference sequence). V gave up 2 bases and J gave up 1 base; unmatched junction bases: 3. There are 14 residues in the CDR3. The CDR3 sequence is CASSLGTESYEQYF. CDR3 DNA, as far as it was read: TGTGCCAGCAGCTTAGGGACAGAATCCTACGAG.

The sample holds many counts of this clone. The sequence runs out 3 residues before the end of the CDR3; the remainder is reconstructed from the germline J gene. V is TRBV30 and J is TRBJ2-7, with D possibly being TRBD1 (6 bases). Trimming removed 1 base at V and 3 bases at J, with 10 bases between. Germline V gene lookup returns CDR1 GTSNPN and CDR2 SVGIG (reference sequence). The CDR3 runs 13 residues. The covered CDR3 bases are TGTGCCTGGAGTGCAGGGGTCAACTACGAG. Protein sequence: CAWSAGVNYE. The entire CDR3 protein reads CAWSAGVNYEQYF. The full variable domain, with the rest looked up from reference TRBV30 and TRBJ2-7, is SQTIHQWPATLVQPVGSPLSLECTVEGTSNPNLYWYRQAAGRGLQLLFYSVGIGQISSEVPQNLSASRPQDRQFILSSKKLLLSDSGFYLCAWSAGVNYEQYFGPGTRLTVT.

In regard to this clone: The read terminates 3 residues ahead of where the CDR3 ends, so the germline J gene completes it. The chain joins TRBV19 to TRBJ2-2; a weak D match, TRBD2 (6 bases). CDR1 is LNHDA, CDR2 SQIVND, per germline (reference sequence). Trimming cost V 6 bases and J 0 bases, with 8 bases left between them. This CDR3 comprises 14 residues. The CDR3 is CASRAGSNTGELFF. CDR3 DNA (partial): TGTGCCAGTAGGGCGGGGTCGAACACCGGGGAG.

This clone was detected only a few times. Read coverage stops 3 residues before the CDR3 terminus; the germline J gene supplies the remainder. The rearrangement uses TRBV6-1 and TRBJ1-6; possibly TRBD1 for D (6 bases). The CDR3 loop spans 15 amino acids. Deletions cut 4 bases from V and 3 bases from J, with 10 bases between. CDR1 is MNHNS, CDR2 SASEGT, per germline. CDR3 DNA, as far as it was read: TGTGCCAGCAGTGCGGGGGGCCACTATAATTCACCC. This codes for CASSAGGHYNSP. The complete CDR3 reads CASSAGGHYNSPLHF.

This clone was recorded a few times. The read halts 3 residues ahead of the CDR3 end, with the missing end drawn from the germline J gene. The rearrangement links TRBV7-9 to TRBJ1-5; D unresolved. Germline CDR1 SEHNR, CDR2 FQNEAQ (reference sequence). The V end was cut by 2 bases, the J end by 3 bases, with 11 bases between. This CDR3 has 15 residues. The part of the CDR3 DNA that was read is TGTGCCAGCAGCTTATATGGCGGGTCCAATCAGCCC. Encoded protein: CASSLYGGSNQP. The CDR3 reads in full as CASSLYGGSNQPQHF.

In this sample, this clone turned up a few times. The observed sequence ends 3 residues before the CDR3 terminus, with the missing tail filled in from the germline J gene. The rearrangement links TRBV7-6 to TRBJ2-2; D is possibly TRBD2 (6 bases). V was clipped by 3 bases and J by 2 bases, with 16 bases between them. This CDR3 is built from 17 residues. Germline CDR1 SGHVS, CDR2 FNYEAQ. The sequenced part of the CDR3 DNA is TGTGCCAGCAGCTTGGTCCCGGGACTCCTAAACACCGGGGAG. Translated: CASSLVPGLLNTGE. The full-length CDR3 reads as CASSLVPGLLNTGELFF.

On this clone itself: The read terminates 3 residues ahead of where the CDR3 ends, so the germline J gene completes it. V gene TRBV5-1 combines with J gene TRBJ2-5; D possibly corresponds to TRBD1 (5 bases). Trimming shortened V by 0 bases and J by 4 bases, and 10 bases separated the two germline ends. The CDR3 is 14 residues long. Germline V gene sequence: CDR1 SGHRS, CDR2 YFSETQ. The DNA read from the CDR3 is TGCGCCAGCAGCTTGGTGGGTCAGGGAGAGACC. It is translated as CASSLVGQGET. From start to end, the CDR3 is CASSLVGQGETQYF.

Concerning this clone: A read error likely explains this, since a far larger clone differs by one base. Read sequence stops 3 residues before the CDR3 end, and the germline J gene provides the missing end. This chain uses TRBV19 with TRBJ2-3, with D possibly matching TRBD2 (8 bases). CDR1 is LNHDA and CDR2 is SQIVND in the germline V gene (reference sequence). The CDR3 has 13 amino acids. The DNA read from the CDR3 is TGTGCCAGTAGTCTAACGGGAGGGACAGCG. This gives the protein CASSLTGGTA. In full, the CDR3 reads CASSLTGGTAQYF.

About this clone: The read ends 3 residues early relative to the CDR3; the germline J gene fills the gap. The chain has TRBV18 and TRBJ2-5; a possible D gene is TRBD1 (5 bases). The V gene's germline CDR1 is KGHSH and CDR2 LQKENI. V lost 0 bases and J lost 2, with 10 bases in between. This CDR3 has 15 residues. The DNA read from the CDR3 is TGTGCCAGCTCACCACCGGTCACAGGTCAAGAGACC. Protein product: CASSPPVTGQET. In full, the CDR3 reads CASSPPVTGQETQYF.

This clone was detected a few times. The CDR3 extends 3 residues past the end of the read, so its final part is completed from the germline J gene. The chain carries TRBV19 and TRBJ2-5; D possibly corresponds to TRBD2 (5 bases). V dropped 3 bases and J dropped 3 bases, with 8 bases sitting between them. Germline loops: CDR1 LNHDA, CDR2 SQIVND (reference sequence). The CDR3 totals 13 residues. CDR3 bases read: TGTGCCAGTAGTATCTCCGGGGAAGAGACC. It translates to CASSISGEET. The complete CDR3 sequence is CASSISGEETQYF.

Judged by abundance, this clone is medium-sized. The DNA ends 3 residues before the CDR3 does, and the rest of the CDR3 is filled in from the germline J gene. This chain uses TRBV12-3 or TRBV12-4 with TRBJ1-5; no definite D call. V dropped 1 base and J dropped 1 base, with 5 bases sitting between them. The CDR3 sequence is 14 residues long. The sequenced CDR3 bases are TGTGCCAGCAGTTTAGATGGCAGCAATCAGCCC. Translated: CASSLDGSNQP. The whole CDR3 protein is CASSLDGSNQPQHF.

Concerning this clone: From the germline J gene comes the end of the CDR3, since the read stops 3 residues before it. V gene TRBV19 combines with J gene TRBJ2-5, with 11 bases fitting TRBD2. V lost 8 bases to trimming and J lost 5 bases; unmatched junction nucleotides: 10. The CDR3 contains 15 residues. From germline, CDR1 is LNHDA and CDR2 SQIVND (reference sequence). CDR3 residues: CASRLTRTSGETQYF. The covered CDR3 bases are TGTGCCAGTCGCCTCACCCGGACTAGCGGGGAGACC.

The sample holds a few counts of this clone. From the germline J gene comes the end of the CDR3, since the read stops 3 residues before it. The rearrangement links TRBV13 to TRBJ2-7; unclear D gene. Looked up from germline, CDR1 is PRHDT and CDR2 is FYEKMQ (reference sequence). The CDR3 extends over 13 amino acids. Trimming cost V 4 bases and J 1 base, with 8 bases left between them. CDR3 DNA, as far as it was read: TGTGCCAGCAGCTCACAGATTTCCTACGAG. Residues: CASSSQISYE. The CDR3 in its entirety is CASSSQISYEQYF.

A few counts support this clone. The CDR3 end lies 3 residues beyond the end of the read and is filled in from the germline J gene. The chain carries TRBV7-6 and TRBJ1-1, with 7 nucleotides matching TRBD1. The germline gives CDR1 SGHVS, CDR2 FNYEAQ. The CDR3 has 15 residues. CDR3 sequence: CASSQRGGNPSEAFF. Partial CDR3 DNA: TGTGCCAGCAGCCAACGAGGGGGCAACCCCTCGGAA.

CDR3 DNA (partial): TGTGCCAGCAGCTTAGGGGCTAGCGGAAACACCTACGAG. Translating it yields CASSLGASGNTYE. From start to end, the CDR3 is CASSLGASGNTYEQYF. The rearrangement links TRBV7-8 to TRBJ2-7; TRBD2 matches 7 bases. Sequencing ends 3 residues short of the CDR3 end; the germline J gene provides the rest. The length of the CDR3 is 16 residues. Germline V gene sequence: CDR1 SGHVS, CDR2 FQNEAQ. V was pared by 1 base and J by 2 bases, with 8 bases of the junction left unmatched. Complete variable domain (other parts from reference TRBV7-8 and TRBJ2-7): GAGVSQSPRYKVAKRGQDVALRCDPISGHVSLFWYQQALGQGPEFLTYFQNEAQLDKSGLPSDRFFAERPEGSVSTLKIQRTQQEDSAVYLCASSLGASGNTYEQYFGPGTRLTVT.

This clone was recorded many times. CDR3 amino acids: CASSLSRYSNQPQHF. The CDR3 bases that were read are TGTGCCAGCAGCTTATCCAGGTATAGCAATCAGCCC. The chain has TRBV7-2 and TRBJ1-5, with unresolved D. The CDR3 end is not reached by the read, which stops 3 residues before it; the germline J gene fills it in. This CDR3 contains 15 residues. Germline lookup yields CDR1 SGHTA and CDR2 FQGNSA. V was shortened by 2 bases and J by 0 bases, with 8 bases between the two germline ends.

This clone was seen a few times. The covered CDR3 bases are TGTGCCAGCAGACAGGGAGGGGGGGCTTATGAG. This encodes CASRQGGGAYE. In full, the CDR3 is CASRQGGGAYEQFF. This chain connects TRBV7-9 to TRBJ2-1; perhaps TRBD2 as D (7 bases). The read gets to within 3 residues of the CDR3 end, and the germline J gene fills in the rest. The germline V and J ends were trimmed by 6 bases and 8 bases, with 17 bases remaining between them. This CDR3 contains 14 residues. Germline loops: CDR1 SEHNR, CDR2 FQNEAQ (reference sequence). Full variable domain (rest looked up from reference TRBV7-9 and TRBJ2-1): DTGVSQNPRHKITKRGQNVTFRCDPISEHNRLYWYRQTLGQGPEFLTYFQNEAQLEKSRLLSDRFSAERPKGSFSTLEIQRTEQGDSAMYLCASRQGGGAYEQFFGPGTRLTVL.

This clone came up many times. CDR3 loop: CSARGHGNQPQHF. The sequenced part of the CDR3 DNA is TGCAGTGCTAGAGGACATGGAAATCAGCCC. This chain joins TRBV20-1 and TRBJ1-5; D is unclear. Read coverage stops 3 residues before the CDR3 terminus; the germline J gene supplies the remainder. Germline-derived CDR1 and CDR2 are DFQATT and SNEGSKA (reference sequence). Between the trimmed V and J ends, which lost 1 base and 4 bases, there was a span of 8 bases. The CDR3 is 13 amino acids.

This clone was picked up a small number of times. CDR3 residues: CASSPLSTGSTGELFF. The DNA read from the CDR3 is TGCGCCAGCAGCCCCCTATCGACAGGGTCCACCGGGGAG. V gene TRBV5-1 combines with J gene TRBJ2-2; 7 bases are shared with TRBD1. The read ends 3 residues shy of where the CDR3 ends; the end is completed using the germline J gene. Trimming cost V 4 bases and J 4 bases; bases outside gene matches: 10. Germline loops: CDR1 SGHRS, CDR2 YFSETQ. This CDR3 has 16 amino acids.

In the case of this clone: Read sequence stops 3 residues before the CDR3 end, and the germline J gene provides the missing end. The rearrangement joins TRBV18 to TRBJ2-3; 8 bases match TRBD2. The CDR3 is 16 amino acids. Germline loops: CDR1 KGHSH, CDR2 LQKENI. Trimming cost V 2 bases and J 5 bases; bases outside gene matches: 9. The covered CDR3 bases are TGTGCCAGCTCACCAAGCCGCGGGGGGCCGGGAGATACG. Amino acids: CASSPSRGGPGDT. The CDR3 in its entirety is CASSPSRGGPGDTQYF.